This T cell receptor beta chain was captured in a study of radiation and T cells in renal cell carcinoma. Study context: Nephrectomy followed 15 Gy stereotactic body radiation by 4 weeks. Study findings and constraints: Top tumor clonotypes rose in blood 2 weeks post-radiation, then contracted.

Trimming cost V 4 bases and J 12 bases, with 9 bases left between them. From germline, CDR1 is SQVTM and CDR2 ANQGSEA. The CDR3 sequence is 9 residues long. As to this clone: Its antigen is as yet unknown.

Clones were sequenced by immunoSEQ multiplex PCR, and TCRdb holds only the in-frame ones, with some missing. The table shows over 120,000 clones, with around nine tenths occurring only once. Time point meaning: baseline pretreatment blood. The treatment here: 15 Gy SBRT to primary tumor, nephrectomy 4 weeks later. This chain links TRBV29-1 with TRBJ1-2; D is uncertain. The sample here was blood, taken from a patient whose treatment included radiotherapy and nephrectomy. The clonotype was recovered from a woman aged 50 to 60 with renal cell carcinoma. CDR3 DNA: TGCAGCGTTGGGGTAGGCGACACCTTC. Translating it yields CSVGVGDTF.